What follows describes a single TCR beta chain. Its antigen is undetermined. The V end was cut by 6 bases, the J end by 9 bases, with 13 bases between. CDR3 size: 11 residues. Germline V CDR1 and CDR2: DFQATT, SNEGSKA (reference sequence). This record belongs to a study of vaccination and CD4 T cells after COVID-19. As for the study in general: Convalescents were six males and four females, two of them Hispanic. Each enrolled participant received a two-dose regimen of either BNT162b2 or mRNA-1273 vaccine. Timing of post-vaccine sample collection was a median roughly 70 days after dose two, with a range of 14 to 241.

An Oncomine TCR Beta short-read assay was used to sequence the DNA from cultured CD4+ T cells. TCRdb recomputed calls from the PCR reads with MiXCR, one row per CDR3 protein. The sample includes 7,000 or so distinct CDR3 sequences, around three fifths of them seen just once. The sample's treatment: roughly ten-day PBMC culture with coronavirus spike peptide pools or control peptides (ViraFEST assay). The sample taken for sequencing was CD4+ T cells from blood, cultured in vitro. This clonotype originated in a human donor who had recovered from COVID-19. The chain joins TRBV20-1 to TRBJ2-3; the D call may be TRBD1 or TRBD2 (6 bases each). The CDR3 region has the DNA TGCAGTGCCCCGGGGGCCCGAACGCAGTATTTT. It encodes CSAPGARTQYF.